This TCR beta chain originates from a study of shared clonotypes between healthy human individuals. Whole-study findings and limits: Naive CD4 clonotypes overlapped across a handful of donors at approximately 5%. When compared with the clonotypes that were shared by all four sorted-subset donors, the non-shared clonotypes turned out to have lower generation probabilities.

Notes on this clone: Its antigen is currently unknown.

In the CD4+ fraction, cells were divided into CD45RA+ naive and CD45RA-negative memory subsets. This table comes from immunoSEQ multiplex PCR, and its TCRdb copy is limited to in-frame clones, with some not included. The sample lists 2 million or so clones, 85% to 95% occurring once. V was shortened by 7 bases and J by 1 base, with 17 bases between the two germline ends. Germline V gene sequence: CDR1 WSHSY, CDR2 SAAADI. This CDR3 region has 16 residues. The TCR originated in a man aged 18 to 30 in good health. The gene calls are TRBV10-2 and TRBJ1-5, with D possibly TRBD1 on 6 matching bases. The sequencing input was naive CD4+ T cells sorted from blood. Subset specified: CD45RA+ positively selected. The CDR3 DNA reads TGCGCCAGCACGGTGGGGGCGAGTTCAAGCAATCAGCCCCAGCATTTT. As protein: CASTVGASSSNQPQHF.